These T cell receptor beta chains were read from a single sample in a study of T-cell memory formation after mild COVID-19. In TCRdb, the 5' RACE reads were re-called with MiXCR into one record per CDR3 protein. Seen here are 350,000 or so distinct CDR3 sequences, roughly 19% observed once, and the top ten hold around 20%. Sequencing was done on a sample of PBMCs or a T cell subset sorted from them (not recorded which). The receptor set was obtained from a young man who had mild COVID-19 (a few samples of this study predate the infection). Cell type and time point are not known. Each CDR3 is given with its conserved first and last residue. The D gene is left open where the match is weak. Clone size appears in some rows only: once, few, many, or a class for an expanded clone.

>-|TRBJ1-3|TRBV5-1|-
CASSIGPAGNTIYF
TGCGCCAGCAGCATCGGGCCGGCTGGAAACACCATATATTTT
>-|TRBJ2-7|TRBV18|few
CASSPLEADEQYF
TGTGCCAGCTCACCACTTGAAGCCGACGAGCAGTACTTC
>TRBD1|TRBJ2-7|TRBV5-4|-
CASSFGQGGVYEQYF
TGTGCCAGCAGCTTCGGACAGGGTGGAGTATACGAGCAGTACTTC
>TRBD2|TRBJ2-3|TRBV11-2|few
CASRWTSGASDTQYF
TGTGCCAGCAGATGGACTAGCGGGGCTTCAGATACGCAGTATTTT
>-|TRBJ2-1|TRBV6-2/TRBV6-3|-
CASSWDGGGQQFF
TGTGCCAGCAGTTGGGACGGCGGGGGCCAGCAGTTCTTC
>TRBD2|TRBJ2-7|TRBV12-3/TRBV12-4|-
CASSLMVRGKQYF
TGTGCCAGCAGTTTAATGGTGCGGGGGAAGCAGTACTTC
>-|TRBJ2-4|TRBV20-1|-
CSARRLAKNIQYF
TGCAGTGCTAGGAGGCTAGCCAAAAACATTCAGTACTTC
>-|TRBJ2-3|TRBV27|-
CASTPSRSRYF
TGTGCCAGCACCCCTAGCAGGAGTAGGTATTTT
>-|TRBJ2-7|TRBV2|-
CASSPQAEQYF
TGTGCCAGCTCCCCGCAGGCCGAGCAGTACTTC
>-|TRBJ1-2|TRBV10-3|-
CAIIEKGQGYTF
TGTGCCATCATTGAGAAGGGGCAGGGCTACACCTTC
>-|TRBJ2-2|TRBV27|few
CASSPAWWVVGELFF
TGTGCCAGCAGTCCCGCATGGTGGGTTGTCGGGGAGCTGTTTTTT
>-|TRBJ1-4|TRBV6-1|few
CAIATGDGNEKLFF
TGTGCCATCGCGACGGGGGACGGGAATGAAAAACTGTTTTTT
>-|TRBJ2-7|TRBV29-1|-
CSVEDLTYEQYF
TGCAGCGTTGAAGATCTTACTTACGAGCAGTACTTC
>-|TRBJ2-6|TRBV29-1|many
CSVETGGLSGANVLTF
TGCAGCGTTGAAACGGGGGGCCTCTCTGGGGCCAACGTCCTGACTTTC
>-|TRBJ1-1|TRBV4-2|-
CASSQGASEAFF
TGTGCCAGCAGCCAAGGGGCTTCTGAAGCTTTCTTT
>TRBD1|TRBJ2-1|TRBV7-9|-
CASTPRDRKNEQFF
TGTGCCAGCACCCCGAGGGACAGAAAAAATGAGCAGTTCTTC
>-|TRBJ1-2|TRBV7-9|-
CASSYEGHGYTF
TGTGCCAGCAGCTACGAGGGGCATGGCTACACCTTC
>-|TRBJ2-7|TRBV4-3|few
CASSQESSRGTFYEQYF
TGCGCCAGCAGCCAAGAATCGAGCCGGGGCACTTTCTACGAGCAGTACTTC
>-|TRBJ1-5|TRBV29-1|few
CSVRQGRQPQHF
TGCAGCGTGCGCCAGGGCAGGCAGCCCCAGCATTTT
>-|TRBJ1-4|TRBV12-3/TRBV12-4|few
CASSQVLANEKLFF
TGTGCCAGCAGCCAAGTTCTCGCTAATGAAAAACTGTTTTTT
>-|TRBJ1-2|TRBV6-1|few
CASSEVGFYGYTF
TGTGCCAGCAGTGAGGTCGGCTTCTATGGCTACACCTTC
>-|TRBJ2-1|TRBV7-3|few
CASSTNSPYNEQFF
TGTGCCAGCAGTACCAACTCGCCTTACAATGAGCAGTTCTTC
>-|TRBJ1-1|TRBV15|-
CATSRVQGNTEAFF
TGTGCCACCAGCAGAGTACAGGGGAACACTGAAGCTTTCTTT
>-|TRBJ2-3|TRBV10-3|few
CAIQQGTDTQYF
TGTGCCATCCAGCAGGGGACAGATACGCAGTATTTT
>-|TRBJ2-3|TRBV3-1|-
CASSPSGPDTQYF
TGTGCCAGCAGCCCTTCGGGGCCAGATACGCAGTATTTT
>TRBD1|TRBJ2-6|TRBV2|-
CASSGDRVGANVLTF
TGTGCCAGCAGTGGCGACAGGGTTGGGGCCAACGTCCTGACTTTC
>-|TRBJ1-2|TRBV20-1|-
CSASGLYGYTF
TGCAGTGCCTCGGGTCTCTATGGCTACACCTTC
>-|TRBJ1-1|TRBV2|few
CASSEQDLEAFF
TGTGCCAGCAGTGAACAGGATCTTGAAGCTTTCTTT
>-|TRBJ2-7|TRBV5-1|few
CASSLVAGNPYEQYF
TGCGCCAGCAGCTTGGTGGCCGGCAACCCCTACGAGCAGTACTTC
>TRBD1|TRBJ2-3|TRBV7-6|-
CASSEGAKDTQYF
TGTGCCAGCAGCGAGGGGGCGAAAGATACGCAGTATTTT
>TRBD1|TRBJ2-6|TRBV6-5|few
CASSLGTGTSGANVLTF
TGTGCCAGCAGTTTGGGGACAGGGACCTCTGGGGCCAACGTCCTGACTTTC
>-|TRBJ1-2|TRBV4-1|few
CASSQRDNYGYTF
TGCGCCAGCAGCCAGAGGGACAACTATGGCTACACCTTC
>-|TRBJ2-7|TRBV5-1|few
CASSFGNAILYEQYF
TGCGCCAGCAGCTTCGGGAACGCCATCCTCTACGAGCAGTACTTC
>-|TRBJ2-5|TRBV2|many
CASSDLTVMETQYF
TGTGCCAGCAGTGATTTAACCGTAATGGAGACCCAGTACTTC
>TRBD1|TRBJ1-5|TRBV10-1|-
CASTERDRVQPQHF
TGCGCCAGCACCGAAAGGGACAGGGTTCAGCCCCAGCATTTT
>-|TRBJ2-3|TRBV20-1|-
CSAKPFRSTDTQYF
TGCAGTGCAAAGCCCTTCCGATCCACAGATACGCAGTATTTT
>TRBD1|TRBJ1-1|TRBV6-2/TRBV6-3|many
CASSSRDRSEAFF
TGTGCCAGCAGTTCTCGGGACAGGAGTGAAGCTTTCTTT
>TRBD1|TRBJ2-3|TRBV20-1|many
CSAPGQGADTQYF
TGCAGTGCGCCGGGACAGGGCGCAGATACGCAGTATTTT
>-|TRBJ1-4|TRBV10-3|few
CAISDGEKLFF
TGTGCCATCAGTGACGGGGAAAAACTGTTTTTT
>-|TRBJ1-1|TRBV5-4|few
CASRPDSDNTEAFF
TGTGCCAGCAGACCCGACAGTGACAACACTGAAGCTTTCTTT
>TRBD1|TRBJ2-2|TRBV20-1|few
CSAATGDNTGELFF
TGCAGTGCTGCGACAGGGGACAACACCGGGGAGCTGTTTTTT
>-|TRBJ2-5|TRBV20-1|few
CSARRGSQQETQYF
TGCAGTGCTAGACGGGGATCCCAACAAGAGACCCAGTACTTC
>TRBD1|TRBJ1-1|TRBV5-1|few
CASSFGQGGTEAFF
TGCGCCAGCAGCTTTGGTCAGGGGGGTACTGAAGCTTTCTTT
>TRBD2|TRBJ2-3|TRBV20-1|few
CSARDVQRGTDTQYF
TGCAGTGCTAGAGATGTACAGCGGGGGACAGATACGCAGTATTTT
>TRBD1|TRBJ2-7|TRBV29-1|once
CSTRQGGTYEQYF
TGCAGCACAAGACAGGGCGGAACCTACGAGCAGTACTTC
>-|TRBJ2-3|TRBV4-2|-
CASSQDPRPPEDTQYF
TGTGCCAGCAGCCAAGATCCGAGGCCTCCCGAAGATACGCAGTATTTT
>TRBD2|TRBJ2-2|TRBV10-3|-
CAISDREGSGELFF
TGTGCCATCAGTGACAGGGAGGGATCCGGGGAGCTGTTTTTT
>-|TRBJ2-3|TRBV3-1|few
CASSDGDSTDTQYF
TGTGCCAGCTCGGACGGGGATAGCACAGATACGCAGTATTTT
>-|TRBJ2-5|TRBV5-1|few
CASSIGGGETQYF
TGCGCCAGCAGCATAGGGGGAGGGGAGACCCAGTACTTC
>-|TRBJ2-7|TRBV6-5|-
CASSQPGPPYEQYF
TGTGCCAGCAGCCAACCGGGACCTCCTTACGAGCAGTACTTC
>-|TRBJ2-5|TRBV7-9|-
CASSKDSNGWGETQYF
TGTGCCAGCAGCAAAGACTCGAACGGATGGGGAGAGACCCAGTACTTC
>TRBD2|TRBJ2-3|TRBV5-4|-
CASSLGASGGEGTQYF
TGTGCCAGCAGCTTGGGGGCTAGCGGGGGAGAAGGTACGCAGTATTTT
>-|TRBJ2-7|TRBV3-1|many
CASSQENYEQYF
TGTGCCAGCAGCCAAGAAAACTACGAGCAGTACTTC
>-|TRBJ1-2|TRBV12-3/TRBV12-4|-
CASSLMGGGGYGYTF
TGTGCCAGCAGTTTAATGGGGGGAGGAGGCTATGGCTACACCTTC
>TRBD1|TRBJ1-4|TRBV5-1|many
CASSMATGGEKLFF
TGCGCCAGCAGCATGGCGACAGGGGGTGAAAAACTGTTTTTT
>-|TRBJ2-2|TRBV5-1|-
CASSEVGPGELFF
TGCGCCAGCAGCGAGGTGGGCCCCGGGGAGCTGTTTTTT
>TRBD2|TRBJ2-5|TRBV5-6|-
CASSFRSGGDQETQYF
TGTGCCAGCAGCTTCCGTAGCGGGGGGGACCAAGAGACCCAGTACTTC